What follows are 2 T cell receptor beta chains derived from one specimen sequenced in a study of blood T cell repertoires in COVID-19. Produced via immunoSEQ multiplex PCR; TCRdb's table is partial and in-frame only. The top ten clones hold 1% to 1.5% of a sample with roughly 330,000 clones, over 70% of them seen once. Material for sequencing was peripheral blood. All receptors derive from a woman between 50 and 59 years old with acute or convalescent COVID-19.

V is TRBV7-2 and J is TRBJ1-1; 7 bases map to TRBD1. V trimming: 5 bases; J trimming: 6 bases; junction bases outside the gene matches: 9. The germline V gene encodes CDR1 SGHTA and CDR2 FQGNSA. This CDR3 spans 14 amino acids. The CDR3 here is CASSVFQGVSEAFF. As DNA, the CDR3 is TGTGCCAGCAGCGTTTTCCAGGGGGTCTCTGAAGCTTTCTTT.

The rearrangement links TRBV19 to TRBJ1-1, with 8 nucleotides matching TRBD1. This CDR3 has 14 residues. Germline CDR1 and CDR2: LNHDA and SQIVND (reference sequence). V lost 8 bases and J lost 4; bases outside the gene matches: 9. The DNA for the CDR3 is TGTGCCAGTTTACAGGACAGGGCGGGCACTGAAGCTTTCTTT. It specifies CASLQDRAGTEAFF.